This T cell receptor (beta chain) comes out of a study of read filtering for tumor transcriptome and immune sequencing. Study summary: Whole-transcriptome libraries were prepared after DNase treatment.

This clonotype was picked up many times. Antigen specificity is unknown. Study conclusions and caveats: Even smaller IR-seq throughput identified most shared clonotypes.

The library was built from roughly 400 ng RNA with molecular barcoded adaptors for alpha/delta and beta/gamma chains. MiXCR, applied by TCRdb to the reads, yields one record per CDR3 protein. In the table there are roughly 27,000 distinct CDR3 sequences, approximately 15% of which are singletons. The CDR3 sequence is 13 residues long. V was pared by 2 bases and J by 1 base, with 5 bases between. Germline V gene sequence: CDR1 SEHNR, CDR2 FQNEAQ (reference sequence). The sequenced sample was a population of CD138-negative cells sorted from bone marrow. The rearrangement joins TRBV7-9 to TRBJ1-1; D not certain. The source of this sequence is a donor at least 40 years old with multiple myeloma. CDR3 DNA sequence: TGTGCCAGCAGCTTATCAGCGAACACTGAAGCTTTCTTT. Amino acid sequence: CASSLSANTEAFF.